Each of the 13 T cell receptor beta chains below was sequenced from the same sample in a study of T cell repertoires in cytomegalovirus infection. No cognate antigen is known for these TCRs. TCRdb called the reads again in MiXCR, with one record for every CDR3 protein. This sample has approximately 910,000 distinct CDR3 sequences, with around 30% found just once. This material consisted of cultured CD8+ T cells from PBMCs, taken from culture after CMV antigen stimulation. The origin of the receptors is a human donor in good health (CMV status not recorded). Some clones in this sample may be carry-over from other donors' samples.

The table lists this clonotype with many counts. CDR3 in DNA: TGTGCCAGCAGCTTAGATGGTGGAGGGAGAGACATTCAGTACTTC. Protein: CASSLDGGGRDIQYF. The chain uses TRBV11-2 and TRBJ2-4; D possibly corresponds to TRBD2 (6 bases). This CDR3 comprises 15 residues. Trimming left V 0 bases short and J 8 bases short, with 14 bases between. Germline assignment: CDR1 SGHAT and CDR2 FQNNGV.

This clonotype was seen repeatedly, ten times or more. This chain links TRBV7-9 with TRBJ1-3; D may be TRBD1 (6 bases). V lost 6 bases to trimming and J lost 4 bases, with 19 bases between them. Germline V gene sequence: CDR1 SEHNR, CDR2 FQNEAQ (reference sequence). The CDR3 extends over 16 amino acids. The CDR3 loop is CASRTDTTGPGNTIYF. CDR3 coding DNA: TGTGCCAGCAGAACCGACACGACAGGCCCGGGAAACACCATATATTTT.

This clonotype was found a few times. The V gene is TRBV15, the J gene TRBJ1-1; 8 nucleotides line up with TRBD1. The J segment lost 0 bases and the V segment lost 1 base, leaving 7 bases of the junction unmatched. There are 17 residues in the CDR3. Germline CDR1 LNHNV, CDR2 YYDKDF (reference sequence). The CDR3 sequence: CATSRGQGPPLNTEAFF. The CDR3, as DNA: TGTGCCACCAGCAGAGGACAGGGGCCCCCCCTGAACACTGAAGCTTTCTTT.

This clonotype was seen more than once but under ten times. J is TRBJ1-2 and V is TRBV19; tentatively, D is TRBD1 (5 bases). The germline V gene encodes CDR1 LNHDA and CDR2 SQIVND (reference sequence). There are 12 residues in the CDR3. Between the trimmed V and J ends, which lost 7 bases and 4 bases, there was a span of 10 bases. CDR3 nucleotide sequence: TGTGCCAGTACCCAGGGCATCTATGGCTACACCTTC. Translation: CASTQGIYGYTF.

In its sample, this clonotype was seen many times. The chain has TRBV7-9 and TRBJ2-7; D unresolved. V gave up 5 bases and J gave up 3 bases, with 11 bases separating them. This CDR3 has 13 residues. Per the germline V gene, CDR1 is SEHNR and CDR2 is FQNEAQ (reference sequence). CDR3 bases: TGTGCCAGCAGCGAAACGTTGCACTACGAGCAGTACTTC. Its translation is CASSETLHYEQYF.

The V call is TRBV19, the J call TRBJ2-1; tentative D call: TRBD1 (5 bases). The germline V and J ends were trimmed by 8 bases and 6 bases, with 14 bases remaining between them. Germline assignment: CDR1 LNHDA and CDR2 SQIVND (reference sequence). The CDR3 sequence is 13 residues long. CDR3 sequence (DNA): TGTGCCAGTTCGGACATACATTCCAATGAGCAGTTCTTC. The encoded protein is CASSDIHSNEQFF.

V usage is TRBV5-5 and J usage is TRBJ2-2; D uncertain. Germline V gene sequence: CDR1 SGHKS, CDR2 YYEKEE (reference sequence). This CDR3 region has 14 residues. Trimming took 0 bases from V and 4 from J, leaving 7 bases between them. CDR3 sequence reads: CASSLGESTGELFF. In DNA, the CDR3 is TGTGCCAGCAGCTTGGGGGAAAGCACCGGGGAGCTGTTTTTT.

The rearrangement uses TRBV5-5 and TRBJ1-5; D perhaps matches TRBD1 (5 bases). This CDR3 is built from 15 residues. Trimming removed 0 bases at V and 3 bases at J, with 10 bases between. Germline CDR1 and CDR2: SGHKS and YYEKEE (reference sequence). The CDR3 here is CASSLEGLTNQPQHF. The CDR3 DNA follows: TGTGCCAGCAGCTTGGAGGGACTGACCAATCAGCCCCAGCATTTT.

V and J are TRBV27 and TRBJ2-7; TRBD1 might be the D (6 bases). The CDR3 spans 13 residues. Germline V gene lookup returns CDR1 MNHEY and CDR2 SMNVEV (reference sequence). V was trimmed by 2 bases and J by 3 bases, leaving 8 bases between them. As DNA, the CDR3 is TGTGCCAGCAGTTTAAAACAGGGCTACGAGCAGTACGTC. It specifies CASSLKQGYEQYV.

This clonotype came up once. The V and J genes are TRBV7-6 and TRBJ1-4; 7 nucleotides line up with TRBD1. V was pared by 6 bases and J by 4 bases, with 11 bases of the junction left unmatched. Germline V lookup: CDR1 SGHVS, CDR2 FNYEAQ. The CDR3 runs 16 residues. CDR3 in DNA: TGTGCCAGCAGATCCAGCCGGGACAGCTTTAATGAAAAACTGTTTTTT. This encodes CASRSSRDSFNEKLFF.

The V gene is TRBV7-6, the J gene TRBJ2-1; TRBD1 aligns across 10 bases. This CDR3 has 16 residues. V lost 7 bases and J lost 1; bases outside the gene matches: 7. Germline assignment: CDR1 SGHVS and CDR2 FNYEAQ. The CDR3 spells CASTARTGGSYNEQFF. CDR3 DNA: TGTGCCAGCACCGCCCGGACAGGGGGTTCCTACAATGAGCAGTTCTTC.

This clonotype was found a few times. The chain uses TRBV7-9 and TRBJ1-1, with TRBD1 as a possible D gene (6 bases). Per germline, CDR1 SEHNR and CDR2 FQNEAQ (reference sequence). CDR3 size: 14 residues. With 1 base removed from V and 7 bases from J, the gap between germline ends came to 13 bases. The CDR3 is CASSLVTGRYEAFF. CDR3 sequence (DNA): TGTGCCAGCAGCTTAGTTACAGGGCGCTATGAAGCTTTCTTT. Variable domain in full (rest from reference TRBV7-9 and TRBJ1-1): DTGVSQNPRHKITKRGQNVTFRCDPISEHNRLYWYRQTLGQGPEFLTYFQNEAQLEKSRLLSDRFSAERPKGSFSTLEIQRTEQGDSAMYLCASSLVTGRYEAFFGQGTRLTVV.

The chain uses TRBV2 and TRBJ1-1, with TRBD1 matching 11 bases. CDR1 and CDR2 from the germline V gene are SNHLY and FYNNEI. Unmatched junction bases numbered 6, after V lost 4 bases and J lost 5 bases. The CDR3 contains 15 residues. CDR3 sequence (DNA): TGTGCCAGCAGTGGACTGGGACAGGGGGAAACTGAAGCTTTCTTT. This gives the protein CASSGLGQGETEAFF.